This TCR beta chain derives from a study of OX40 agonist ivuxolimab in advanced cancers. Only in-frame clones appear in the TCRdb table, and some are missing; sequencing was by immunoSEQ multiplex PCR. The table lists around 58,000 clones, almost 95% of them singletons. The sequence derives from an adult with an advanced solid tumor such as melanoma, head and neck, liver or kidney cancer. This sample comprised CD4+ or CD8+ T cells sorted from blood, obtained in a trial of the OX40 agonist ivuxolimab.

The CDR3 region is CASSIAGDRNYEQYF. CDR3 DNA: TGTGCCAGTAGTATAGCCGGGGACCGAAATTACGAGCAGTACTTC. V is TRBV19 and J is TRBJ2-7, with D possibly being TRBD1 or TRBD2 (5 bases each). Between the trimmed V and J ends, which lost 1 base and 4 bases, there was a span of 14 bases. This CDR3 has 15 residues. Germline CDR1 is LNHDA and CDR2 is SQIVND (reference sequence).